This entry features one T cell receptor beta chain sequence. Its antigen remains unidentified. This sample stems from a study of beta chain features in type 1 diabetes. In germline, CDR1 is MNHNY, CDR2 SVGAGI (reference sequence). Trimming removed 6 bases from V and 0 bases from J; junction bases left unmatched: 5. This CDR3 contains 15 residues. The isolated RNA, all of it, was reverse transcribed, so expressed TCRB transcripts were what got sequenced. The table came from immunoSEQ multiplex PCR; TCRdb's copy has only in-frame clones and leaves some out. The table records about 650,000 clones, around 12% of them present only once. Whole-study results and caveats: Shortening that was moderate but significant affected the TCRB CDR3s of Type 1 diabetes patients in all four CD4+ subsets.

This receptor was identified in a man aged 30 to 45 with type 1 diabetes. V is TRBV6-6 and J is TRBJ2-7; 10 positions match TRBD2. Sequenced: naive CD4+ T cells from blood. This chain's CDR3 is CASSRPSGSSYEQYF. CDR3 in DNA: TGTGCCAGCAGCCGTCCTAGCGGGAGCTCCTACGAGCAGTACTTC.